The 27 T cell receptor beta chains given below trace back to one sample, sequenced in a study of CD8 T cells in Susac syndrome. When the RNA was reverse transcribed, random hexamers were used with an input of roughly 0.5 to 1 ug. TCRdb independently ran MiXCR on the immunoSEQ multiplex PCR reads; one entry per CDR3 protein. The sample includes roughly 190,000 distinct CDR3 sequences, 95% seen only once; the top ten take around 0.16%. Input material: CD8+ T cells from PBMCs. Source of these receptors: a human donor with Susac syndrome.

This clonotype was observed a single time. The V gene is TRBV12-3 or TRBV12-4, the J gene TRBJ2-7; 11 nucleotides align to TRBD1. This CDR3 region has 15 residues. Trimming at V came to 5 bases and at J to 1 base, leaving 4 bases not matched to a gene. In DNA, the CDR3 is TGTGCCAGCAGTCAGGACAGGGGGCCGTCCTACGAGCAGTACTTC. Translation gives CASSQDRGPSYEQYF.

V is TRBV20-1 and J is TRBJ2-3; D might be TRBD2 (7 bases). The CDR3 consists of 16 residues. The germline V gene encodes CDR1 DFQATT and CDR2 SNEGSKA (reference sequence). The ends were cut back, 3 bases at V and 4 bases at J, with 20 bases in the middle. CDR3 loop: CSASYGGARVADTQYF. The CDR3 DNA is TGCAGTGCTAGCTATGGGGGGGCCCGTGTCGCAGATACGCAGTATTTT.

The rearrangement uses TRBV13 and TRBJ2-5; 9 bases line up with TRBD1. The V gene's germline CDR1 is PRHDT and CDR2 FYEKMQ (reference sequence). The CDR3 is made up of 14 amino acids. J gave up 5 bases and V 6 bases, and 7 bases lay outside the gene matches. For the CDR3, the DNA is TGTGCCAGCAGTCCCGGACAGGGGAAGGAGACCCAGTACTTC. Translation: CASSPGQGKETQYF.

V gene TRBV27 combines with J gene TRBJ2-5, with 8 bases lining up with TRBD2. This CDR3 has 19 residues. CDR1 is MNHEY, CDR2 SMNVEV, per germline (reference sequence). The V gene end was trimmed by 2 bases and the J gene end by 5 bases; junction bases not matched to a gene: 19. The CDR3 region has the DNA TGTGCCAGCAGTTTAGTCTCGGGAGGGGGGCCTACCCCCCAGGAGACCCAGTACTTC. Protein: CASSLVSGGGPTPQETQYF.

In its sample, this clonotype was seen once. V is TRBV12-3 or TRBV12-4 and J is TRBJ1-1; 8 nucleotides agree with TRBD1. J lost 3 bases, V lost 6 bases, and 6 bases had no gene match. The CDR3 runs 14 residues. The chain's CDR3 is CASSGQGGDTEAFF. In DNA, the CDR3 is TGTGCCAGCAGCGGACAGGGAGGAGACACTGAAGCTTTCTTT.

V gene TRBV7-2 combines with J gene TRBJ2-7; D might be TRBD1 (5 bases). Per the germline V gene, CDR1 is SGHTA and CDR2 is FQGNSA. The CDR3 runs 12 residues. Trimming removed 6 bases from V and 3 bases from J, with 9 bases in between. CDR3 sequence: CASRLRGYEQYF. CDR3 sequence (DNA): TGTGCCAGCAGGCTAAGGGGCTACGAGCAGTACTTC. The whole variable domain, filled in from reference TRBV7-2 and TRBJ2-7, reads GAGVSQSPSNKVTEKGKDVELRCDPISGHTALYWYRQSLGQGLEFLIYFQGNSAPDKSGLPSDRFSAERTGGSVSTLTIQRTQQEDSAVYLCASRLRGYEQYFGPGTRLTVT.

The rearrangement links TRBV9 to TRBJ2-3, with 13 bases matching TRBD2. Germline assignment: CDR1 SGDLS and CDR2 YYNGEE. Trimming removed 2 bases from V and 6 bases from J; junction bases left unmatched: 6. This CDR3 region has 16 residues. CDR3 sequence reads: CASSVDGLAGADTQYF. Written as DNA, the CDR3 is TGTGCCAGCAGCGTGGATGGACTAGCGGGAGCGGATACGCAGTATTTT.

V and J are TRBV20-1 and TRBJ1-2; 8 nucleotides line up with TRBD1. The V segment lost 6 bases and the J segment 5 bases; nucleotides outside the gene matches: 11. The CDR3 is 14 amino acids. The V gene's germline CDR1 is DFQATT and CDR2 SNEGSKA (reference sequence). The CDR3 here is CSAGTRQGTYGYTF. The DNA for the CDR3 is TGCAGTGCCGGGACCCGACAGGGGACATATGGCTACACCTTC.

This clonotype was detected only a few times. The rearrangement joins TRBV3-1 to TRBJ2-7; 7 positions match TRBD2. Germline CDR1 reads LGHDT; CDR2 reads YNNKEL (reference sequence). The CDR3 extends over 14 amino acids. Trimming cost V 4 bases and J 0 bases; bases outside gene matches: 3. The CDR3 DNA reads TGTGCCAGCAGCCCCTGGGGGGGCTCCTACGAGCAGTACTTC. Amino acid sequence: CASSPWGGSYEQYF.

The chain links TRBV29-1 to TRBJ1-1, with D tentatively TRBD1 (5 bases). The germline V and J ends were trimmed by 3 bases and 7 bases, with 18 bases remaining between them. Germline CDR1 SQVTM, CDR2 ANQGSEA. This CDR3 has 14 amino acids. Here the CDR3 reads CSVDRGSSGVEAFF. CDR3 coding DNA: TGCAGCGTTGATCGGGGCTCCAGCGGGGTTGAAGCTTTCTTT.

The rearrangement links TRBV27 to TRBJ2-1, with TRBD2 as a possible D gene (5 bases). This CDR3 comprises 16 residues. CDR1 is MNHEY and CDR2 is SMNVEV in the germline V gene (reference sequence). Trimming cost V 1 base and J 8 bases, with 18 bases left between them. Here the CDR3 reads CASSLWLAGRGDEQFF. Written as DNA, the CDR3 is TGTGCCAGCAGTTTATGGTTGGCGGGCCGTGGGGATGAGCAGTTCTTC.

The rearrangement joins TRBV30 to TRBJ2-7, with D tentatively TRBD2 (5 bases). V dropped 2 bases and J dropped 2 bases, with 10 bases sitting between them. The CDR3 length is 13 residues. The germline V gene encodes CDR1 GTSNPN and CDR2 SVGIG (reference sequence). In nucleotides, the CDR3 is TGTGCCTGGAGTCCGGGATCGACCTACGAGCAGTACTTC. This codes for CAWSPGSTYEQYF.

This rearrangement joins TRBV7-8 to TRBJ2-2; D is uncertain. V was trimmed by 8 bases and J by 1 base, leaving 14 bases between them. Germline V gene lookup returns CDR1 SGHVS and CDR2 FQNEAQ. The CDR3 consists of 15 residues. The CDR3 reads CASFPARLNTGELFF. The CDR3 DNA reads TGTGCCAGCTTCCCGGCTAGGTTGAACACCGGGGAGCTGTTTTTT.

This chain links TRBV9 with TRBJ1-5; 8 bases are shared with TRBD1. Germline V gene lookup returns CDR1 SGDLS and CDR2 YYNGEE. This CDR3 contains 15 residues. Unmatched junction bases numbered 3, after V lost 0 bases and J lost 4 bases. Here the CDR3 reads CASSVGQGANQPQHF. In DNA form, the CDR3 reads TGTGCCAGCAGCGTAGGCCAGGGGGCGAATCAGCCCCAGCATTTT.

V usage is TRBV20-1 and J usage is TRBJ1-1; D is undetermined. CDR3 size: 12 residues. Germline CDR1 and CDR2: DFQATT and SNEGSKA (reference sequence). V was clipped by 7 bases and J by 2 bases, with 11 bases between them. CDR3 coding DNA: TGCAGTGGAATGATTGTAAACACTGAAGCTTTCTTT. It encodes CSGMIVNTEAFF.

V is TRBV20-1 and J is TRBJ2-2, with D unclear. Trimming left V 6 bases short and J 0 bases short, with 11 bases between. This CDR3 has 14 residues. Looked up from germline, CDR1 is DFQATT and CDR2 is SNEGSKA (reference sequence). CDR3: CSAHQATNTGELFF. The CDR3 DNA is TGCAGTGCCCACCAAGCAACGAACACCGGGGAGCTGTTTTTT.

The chain carries TRBV30 and TRBJ1-6; D is undetermined. Trimming left V 0 bases short and J 0 bases short, with 6 bases between. The CDR3 contains 15 residues. Germline V gives CDR1 GTSNPN, CDR2 SVGIG (reference sequence). The chain's CDR3 is CAWSVSSSYNSPLHF. CDR3 nucleotide sequence: TGTGCCTGGAGTGTTTCCAGCTCCTATAATTCACCCCTCCACTTT.

V gene TRBV4-1 combines with J gene TRBJ2-7; D might be TRBD1 or TRBD2, each matching 5 bases. V was cut by 0 bases and J by 0 bases, with 9 bases left in between. Germline CDR1 MGHRA, CDR2 YSYEKL. CDR3 length: 15 amino acids. The CDR3 DNA is TGCGCCAGCAGCCAAGACCGGGGCGGCTCCTACGAGCAGTACTTC. Translation: CASSQDRGGSYEQYF.

The chain joins TRBV5-1 to TRBJ2-1, with TRBD2 identical over 9 bases. J gave up 7 bases and V 5 bases, and 7 bases lay outside the gene matches. Germline CDR1 SGHRS, CDR2 YFSETQ. CDR3 length: 14 amino acids. The CDR3 coding sequence is TGCGCCAGCAGACTAGCGGGTCCCGAGAATGAGCAGTTCTTC. Protein: CASRLAGPENEQFF. Combining the CDR3 with reference TRBV5-1 and TRBJ2-1 gives the whole variable domain KAGVTQTPRYLIKTRGQQVTLSCSPISGHRSVSWYQQTPGQGLQFLFEYFSETQRNKGNFPGRFSGRQFSNSRSEMNVSTLELGDSALYLCASRLAGPENEQFFGPGTRLTVL.

This chain joins TRBV12-5 and TRBJ2-5; no firm D call. The ends were cut back, 1 base at V and 5 bases at J, with 8 bases in the middle. Per germline, CDR1 LGHNT and CDR2 FRNRAP. The CDR3 contains 13 residues. CDR3 coding DNA: TGTGCTAGTGGTTTGGCCGTCGGGGAGACCCAGTACTTC. Residues: CASGLAVGETQYF.

This clonotype has a single count. In DNA, the CDR3 is TGTGCCAGCAGCTTAGGGTCGGGAGAGGGTTACAATGAGCAGTTCTTC. Translating it yields CASSLGSGEGYNEQFF. The chain employs TRBV7-8 and TRBJ2-1; D possibly corresponds to TRBD2 (6 bases). The ends were cut back, 1 base at V and 4 bases at J, with 14 bases in the middle. Germline CDR1 and CDR2: SGHVS and FQNEAQ. This CDR3 has 16 amino acids.

This clonotype has just a few counts. V is TRBV6-5 and J is TRBJ2-3, with 11 nucleotides matching TRBD2. Germline V lookup: CDR1 MNHEY, CDR2 SVGAGI. V shed 5 bases, J shed 2 bases, and the junction held 3 bases outside the gene matches. The CDR3 is 15 residues long. The CDR3 reads CASSRLAGNTDTQYF. The DNA of the CDR3 is TGTGCCAGCAGTCGACTAGCGGGGAACACAGATACGCAGTATTTT.

This clonotype was observed a single time. The chain combines TRBV12-5 with TRBJ2-3, with unresolved D. The germline V gene has CDR1 LGHNT and CDR2 FRNRAP. V was trimmed by 7 bases and J by 3 bases, leaving 11 bases between them. The CDR3 covers 13 residues. Here the CDR3 reads CASESGLTDTQYF. CDR3 sequence (DNA): TGTGCTAGTGAATCTGGCCTGACAGATACGCAGTATTTT.

The chain recombines TRBV29-1 with TRBJ2-1, with D perhaps assigned TRBD1 or TRBD2 (5 bases each). V was shortened by 6 bases and J by 9 bases, with 15 bases between the two germline ends. Germline V gene data show CDR1 as SQVTM and CDR2 as ANQGSEA. The CDR3 has 12 amino acids. The CDR3 here is CSVLADGGEQFF. CDR3 sequence (DNA): TGCAGCGTGCTGGCCGATGGGGGTGAGCAGTTCTTC.

The chain employs TRBV6-5 and TRBJ1-1; D perhaps matches TRBD1 (6 bases). The CDR3 runs to 13 residues. With 6 bases removed from V and 4 bases from J, the gap between germline ends came to 12 bases. Germline V gene sequence: CDR1 MNHEY, CDR2 SVGAGI. This CDR3 is CASRQQGATEAFF. The DNA of the CDR3 is TGTGCCAGCAGACAACAGGGTGCCACTGAAGCTTTCTTT.

The chain employs TRBV2 and TRBJ2-1; possible D gene TRBD2, 6 bases. Germline values: CDR1 SNHLY, CDR2 FYNNEI. The V end lost 5 bases, the J end lost 3 bases, and 14 bases lay between the germline ends. This CDR3 has 15 residues. CDR3 DNA: TGTGCCAGCAGTTCTCTCCGCGGGGTCTACAATGAGCAGTTCTTC. It yields the protein CASSSLRGVYNEQFF. The full variable domain, in which reference TRBV2 and TRBJ2-1 provide the parts outside the CDR3, is EPEVTQTPSHQVTQMGQEVILRCVPISNHLYFYWYRQILGQKVEFLVSFYNNEISEKSEIFDDQFSVERPDGSNFTLKIRSTKLEDSAMYFCASSSLRGVYNEQFFGPGTRLTVL.

The chain recombines TRBV5-6 with TRBJ2-1; no clear D gene. Between the trimmed V and J ends, which lost 1 base and 5 bases, there was a span of 7 bases. The germline gives CDR1 SGHDT, CDR2 YYEEEE. The CDR3 totals 13 residues. Here the CDR3 DNA reads TGTGCCAGCAGCTTGAGTCTAAACAATGAGCAGTTCTTC. Its translation: CASSLSLNNEQFF.